A single sample gave rise to the 21 T cell receptor beta chains below, sequenced in a study of blood T cell repertoires in COVID-19. Clones were sequenced by immunoSEQ multiplex PCR, and TCRdb holds only the in-frame ones, with some missing. The table has about 120,000 clones, 86% seen once. What was sequenced was peripheral blood. Receptors originate from a man aged 40-55 years with acute or convalescent COVID-19.

This rearrangement joins TRBV7-9 to TRBJ2-6; no firm D call. CDR1 and CDR2 from the germline V gene are SEHNR and FQNEAQ (reference sequence). Trimming took off 0 bases at V and 0 bases at J, with 6 bases between the two ends. This CDR3 has 16 residues. The chain's CDR3 is CASSLAEFSGANVLTF. The CDR3 DNA sequence: TGTGCCAGCAGCTTAGCGGAGTTCTCTGGGGCCAACGTCCTGACTTTC.

The V and J genes are TRBV7-3 and TRBJ2-5; TRBD1 matches at 7 bases. CDR1 and CDR2 from the germline V gene are SGHTA and FQGTGA. With 6 bases clipped from V and 5 bases from J, the junction kept 9 bases outside the gene matches. This CDR3 has 14 amino acids. The CDR3 DNA reads as TGTGCCAGCAGTCTTGACAGGGCGGCGGAGACCCAGTACTTC. Translated: CASSLDRAAETQYF. The full variable domain, with the rest looked up from reference TRBV7-3 and TRBJ2-5, is GAGVSQTPSNKVTEKGKYVELRCDPISGHTALYWYRQSLGQGPEFLIYFQGTGAADDSGLPNDRFFAVRPEGSVSTLKIQRTERGDSAVYLCASSLDRAAETQYFGPGTRLLVL.

This chain uses TRBV11-2 with TRBJ2-3, with TRBD2 matching over 7 bases. The CDR3 has 15 residues. Germline V gives CDR1 SGHAT, CDR2 FQNNGV. The junction had 6 bases not matched to a gene; V was cut back by 4 bases and J by 2 bases. The CDR3 sequence is CASSSLKRDTDTQYF. In nucleotides, the CDR3 is TGTGCCAGCAGCTCCCTTAAGCGGGACACAGATACGCAGTATTTT.

This clone occurred a few times. The chain combines TRBV30 with TRBJ1-2; TRBD1 is a possible D gene (6 bases). The germline CDR1 and CDR2 sequences are GTSNPN and SVGIG (reference sequence). The CDR3 is made up of 14 amino acids. Trimming removed 0 bases at V and 2 bases at J, with 10 bases between. The CDR3 coding sequence is TGTGCCTGGAGTGTCTCCGGACAGAACTATGGCTACACCTTC. Its translation: CAWSVSGQNYGYTF.

The chain uses TRBV11-2 and TRBJ1-1; D might be TRBD1 (5 bases). The CDR3 has 15 amino acids. CDR1 is SGHAT, CDR2 FQNNGV, per germline. V was trimmed by 0 bases and J by 1 base, leaving 9 bases between them. For the CDR3, the DNA is TGTGCCAGCAGCTTAGAATTCGGGGGGAACACTGAAGCTTTCTTT. Its protein is CASSLEFGGNTEAFF.

This clone appeared once. The chain joins TRBV3-1 (or the pseudogene TRBV3-2) to TRBJ1-3; unclear D gene. Germline V CDR1 and CDR2: LGHDT, YNNKEL (reference sequence). V gave up 0 bases and J gave up 0 bases, with 9 bases separating them. This CDR3 has 16 amino acids. CDR3 residues: CASSQDSGVSGNTIYF. DNA for the CDR3: TGTGCCAGCAGCCAAGATTCCGGAGTCTCTGGAAACACCATATATTTT.

V is TRBV11-2 and J is TRBJ1-4, with a tentative D call TRBD1 (5 bases). Trimming left V 0 bases short and J 17 bases short, with 19 bases between. The CDR3 is made up of 14 amino acids. Germline lookup yields CDR1 SGHAT and CDR2 FQNNGV. The CDR3 nucleotides are TGTGCCAGCAGCTTAGATCTTTCGTCAGGGAGGAGATTTTTT. Its protein product is CASSLDLSSGRRFF.

The chain links TRBV30 to TRBJ2-7; TRBD1 aligns across 9 bases. Germline V CDR1 and CDR2: GTSNPN, SVGIG (reference sequence). The CDR3 is 13 amino acids. V was pared by 3 bases and J by 3 bases, with 3 bases of the junction left unmatched. CDR3 DNA sequence: TGTGCCTGGAGGGAGGACAGGGGCTACGAGCAGTACTTC. This translates into CAWREDRGYEQYF. The full variable domain, in which reference TRBV30 and TRBJ2-7 provide the parts outside the CDR3, is SQTIHQWPATLVQPVGSPLSLECTVEGTSNPNLYWYRQAAGRGLQLLFYSVGIGQISSEVPQNLSASRPQDRQFILSSKKLLLSDSGFYLCAWREDRGYEQYFGPGTRLTVT.

The chain joins TRBV5-4 to TRBJ1-1, with D possibly being TRBD1 (6 bases). CDR3 length equals 14 residues. Germline CDR1 SGHNT, CDR2 YYREEE (reference sequence). Between the trimmed V and J ends, which lost 2 bases and 5 bases, there was a span of 13 bases. The CDR3 reads CASSFIGQRTEAFF. CDR3 sequence (DNA): TGTGCCAGCAGCTTTATAGGACAGCGAACTGAAGCTTTCTTT.

The gene calls are TRBV7-9 and TRBJ1-1; D perhaps matches TRBD1 (5 bases). Trimming shortened V by 0 bases and J by 0 bases, and 8 bases separated the two germline ends. The CDR3 loop spans 15 amino acids. The germline gives CDR1 SEHNR, CDR2 FQNEAQ (reference sequence). This CDR3 reads CASSLAKDMNTEAFF. DNA of the CDR3: TGTGCCAGCAGCTTAGCGAAGGACATGAACACTGAAGCTTTCTTT. Full variable domain (missing parts from reference TRBV7-9 and TRBJ1-1): DTGVSQNPRHKITKRGQNVTFRCDPISEHNRLYWYRQTLGQGPEFLTYFQNEAQLEKSRLLSDRFSAERPKGSFSTLEIQRTEQGDSAMYLCASSLAKDMNTEAFFGQGTRLTVV.

The chain combines TRBV6-5 with TRBJ1-1, with D possibly TRBD1 on 5 matching bases. The ends were cut back, 0 bases at V and 0 bases at J, with 11 bases in the middle. Germline lookup yields CDR1 MNHEY and CDR2 SVGAGI. The CDR3 covers 16 residues. As DNA, the CDR3 is TGTGCCAGCAGTTACTCGGGCAGGGCCTTGAACACTGAAGCTTTCTTT. It codes for CASSYSGRALNTEAFF.

This clone appeared once. The chain has TRBV6-5 and TRBJ1-6; 7 nucleotides agree with TRBD1. This CDR3 is 13 amino acids long. Germline loops: CDR1 MNHEY, CDR2 SVGAGI. The V gene end was trimmed by 8 bases and the J gene end by 7 bases; junction bases not matched to a gene: 5. CDR3 loop: CASQGDINSPLHF. CDR3 nucleotides: TGTGCCAGCCAGGGGGACATAAATTCACCCCTCCACTTT.

The rearrangement links TRBV10-3 to TRBJ1-1; weak D call: TRBD1 (6 bases). The CDR3 loop spans 14 amino acids. The V end lost 4 bases, the J end lost 1 base, and 10 bases lay between the germline ends. Germline CDR1 reads ENHRY; CDR2 reads SYGVKD. The CDR3 loop reads CAISAGRGNTEAFF. Written as DNA, the CDR3 is TGTGCCATCAGTGCTGGCAGGGGGAACACTGAAGCTTTCTTT.

This chain links TRBV6-1 with TRBJ1-1, with TRBD1 matching over 7 bases. The trim removed 1 base at V and 4 bases at J, leaving 3 bases unmatched. The CDR3 is 14 residues long. Germline CDR1 is MNHNS and CDR2 is SASEGT. The CDR3: CASSEETGFTEAFF. The DNA of the CDR3 is TGTGCCAGCAGTGAAGAGACAGGGTTCACTGAAGCTTTCTTT.

The chain links TRBV4-1 to TRBJ1-5; D is possibly TRBD1 (6 bases). Trimming shortened V by 1 base and J by 2 bases, and 6 bases separated the two germline ends. The length of the CDR3 is 14 residues. Germline V gene sequence: CDR1 MGHRA, CDR2 YSYEKL. Written as DNA, the CDR3 is TGCGCCAGCAGCCAAGCAGGGGGCAATCAGCCCCAGCATTTT. Translated: CASSQAGGNQPQHF.

The rearrangement links TRBV7-8 to TRBJ1-1, with D perhaps TRBD1 (6 bases). V was shortened by 1 base and J by 3 bases, with 9 bases between the two germline ends. The CDR3 runs 14 residues. From germline, CDR1 is SGHVS and CDR2 FQNEAQ. This CDR3 is CASSLVDRYTEAFF. CDR3 bases: TGTGCCAGCAGCTTAGTGGACAGATACACTGAAGCTTTCTTT. Complete variable domain (other parts from reference TRBV7-8 and TRBJ1-1): GAGVSQSPRYKVAKRGQDVALRCDPISGHVSLFWYQQALGQGPEFLTYFQNEAQLDKSGLPSDRFFAERPEGSVSTLKIQRTQQEDSAVYLCASSLVDRYTEAFFGQGTRLTVV.

The rearrangement joins TRBV6-5 to TRBJ1-6; the D gene is possibly TRBD1 (5 bases). The length of the CDR3 is 15 residues. Trimming pared 6 bases from V and 8 bases from J, leaving 17 bases between. From germline, CDR1 is MNHEY and CDR2 SVGAGI. CDR3 sequence reads: CASRRQRLGDSPLHF. CDR3 bases: TGTGCCAGCAGACGCCAAAGGCTAGGGGATTCACCCCTCCACTTT.

This clone was counted once. This sequence joins TRBV15 and TRBJ1-1; D is ambiguous. The germline V gene encodes CDR1 LNHNV and CDR2 YYDKDF (reference sequence). V lost 0 bases and J 7 bases, leaving 9 bases between the germline ends. This CDR3 contains 13 residues. Here the CDR3 DNA reads TGTGCCACCAGCAGAGATGGGAGTATTGAAGCTTTCTTT. Translation: CATSRDGSIEAFF. The full variable domain, in which reference TRBV15 and TRBJ1-1 provide the parts outside the CDR3, is DAMVIQNPRYQVTQFGKPVTLSCSQTLNHNVMYWYQQKSSQAPKLLFHYYDKDFNNEADTPDNFQSRRPNTSFCFLDIRSPGLGDTAMYLCATSRDGSIEAFFGQGTRLTVV.

The genes are TRBV5-5 and TRBJ1-5, with 10 bases that match TRBD1. This CDR3 has 15 residues. Germline V gene data show CDR1 as SGHKS and CDR2 as YYEKEE (reference sequence). The V segment lost 3 bases and the J segment 6 bases; nucleotides outside the gene matches: 6. In DNA, the CDR3 is TGTGCCAGCAGCTCCCTGGACAGGGGGTTTCAGCCCCAGCATTTT. It encodes CASSSLDRGFQPQHF.

The genes are TRBV2 and TRBJ1-2; 9 positions agree with TRBD1. With V trimmed by 4 bases and J by 6 bases, 9 bases remained unmatched. CDR3 length equals 15 residues. Germline V gene sequence: CDR1 SNHLY, CDR2 FYNNEI. CDR3 loop: CASSATGGDSDGYTF. The DNA for the CDR3 is TGTGCCAGCAGTGCCACAGGGGGCGATAGTGATGGCTACACCTTC.

The chain is built from TRBV5-5 and TRBJ1-2; TRBD1 agrees at 8 bases. V shed 4 bases and J 4 bases; nucleotides not matched to a gene: 6. Germline CDR1 reads SGHKS; CDR2 reads YYEKEE (reference sequence). The CDR3 contains 14 residues. The DNA of the CDR3 is TGTGCCAGCAGCCCAACGGACAGGGCCTATGGCTACACCTTC. It is translated as CASSPTDRAYGYTF.